The rows below give T cell receptor beta chains drawn from one sample of a study of CD8+CD57+ T cells in acquired aplastic anemia. TCRdb recomputed calls from the reads with MiXCR, one row per CDR3 protein. The sample consists of 150,000 or so distinct CDR3 sequences, 45% to 55% of them appearing once. Material: sorted CD4+, CD8+, or CD8+CD57+ T cells (not recorded which) from PBMCs. Receptors were obtained from a human donor with aplastic anemia. Each CDR3 is given with its conserved first and last residue. Each record gives: clone size, D gene, V gene, CDR3 protein. D genes are given only for firm matches. Where a row states a size, it is once, few, many or the class of an expanded clone; other rows omit it.

clone size: -
D gene: -
V gene: TRBV11-2
CDR3 protein: CASSLDLVGGYEQYF

clone size: -
D gene: -
V gene: TRBV5-1
CDR3 protein: CASSLVVSKGTEAFF

clone size: many
D gene: TRBD1
V gene: TRBV19
CDR3 protein: CASSKGTGDRTEAFF

clone size: many
D gene: -
V gene: TRBV6-1
CDR3 protein: CASSSPGITYEQYF

clone size: many
D gene: TRBD2
V gene: TRBV5-4
CDR3 protein: CASSLSGGGTDTQYF

clone size: many
D gene: -
V gene: TRBV6-1
CDR3 protein: CASSDRTANQPQHF

clone size: many
D gene: -
V gene: TRBV5-6
CDR3 protein: CASSQPGLGYEQYF

clone size: -
D gene: TRBD2
V gene: TRBV29-1
CDR3 protein: CSAPAGTGELFF

clone size: -
D gene: -
V gene: TRBV6-5
CDR3 protein: CASSYASSSYNEQFF

clone size: -
D gene: TRBD1
V gene: TRBV15
CDR3 protein: CATSRVLTGDYYNEQFF

clone size: many
D gene: -
V gene: TRBV15
CDR3 protein: CATSRAPQEVAEAFF

clone size: many
D gene: -
V gene: TRBV20-1
CDR3 protein: CSASPRGASSYNEQFF

clone size: -
D gene: -
V gene: TRBV6-5
CDR3 protein: CASSYSRTEAFF

clone size: many
D gene: -
V gene: TRBV7-3
CDR3 protein: CASSLGHRTEAFF

clone size: -
D gene: -
V gene: TRBV29-1
CDR3 protein: CSVDGRLNTEAFF

clone size: -
D gene: -
V gene: TRBV27
CDR3 protein: CASSSVKAISYNSPLHF

clone size: many
D gene: -
V gene: TRBV20-1
CDR3 protein: CSACGDVSTDTQYF

clone size: -
D gene: TRBD2
V gene: TRBV10-3
CDR3 protein: CAINSQRGSTDTQYF

clone size: many
D gene: -
V gene: TRBV4-2
CDR3 protein: CASSLYDTGELFF

clone size: many
D gene: TRBD1
V gene: TRBV20-1
CDR3 protein: CSAPTGTGRNEQYF

clone size: many
D gene: -
V gene: TRBV29-1
CDR3 protein: CSVRPDSTTEAFF

clone size: -
D gene: -
V gene: TRBV9
CDR3 protein: CASSVGQQETQYF

clone size: many
D gene: -
V gene: TRBV6-2/TRBV6-3
CDR3 protein: CASSSPGPTKSPLHF

clone size: many
D gene: -
V gene: TRBV6-1
CDR3 protein: CASSDREGRETQYF

clone size: many
D gene: TRBD1
V gene: TRBV2
CDR3 protein: CASSSRTGRDEKLFF

clone size: -
D gene: TRBD1
V gene: TRBV10-3
CDR3 protein: CAITGTGVGTDTQYF

clone size: -
D gene: -
V gene: TRBV20-1
CDR3 protein: CSARDSVEDEQYF

clone size: many
D gene: TRBD2
V gene: TRBV29-1
CDR3 protein: CSVEKAGLTDTQYF

clone size: -
D gene: TRBD2
V gene: TRBV2
CDR3 protein: CASSVAGALNEQFF

clone size: -
D gene: -
V gene: TRBV9
CDR3 protein: CASSVATGTGYEQYF

clone size: -
D gene: -
V gene: TRBV24-1
CDR3 protein: CATSDSAAGNTEAFF

clone size: many
D gene: TRBD1
V gene: TRBV20-1
CDR3 protein: CSSPGQADEQYF

clone size: -
D gene: -
V gene: TRBV6-5
CDR3 protein: CASSHPENTEAFF

clone size: -
D gene: -
V gene: TRBV15
CDR3 protein: CATSREILMGGTYTF

clone size: -
D gene: TRBD2
V gene: TRBV5-4
CDR3 protein: CASSSGLAGALSGANVLTF

clone size: many
D gene: -
V gene: TRBV6-1
CDR3 protein: CASRPGEISTGYTF

clone size: many
D gene: TRBD1
V gene: TRBV5-5
CDR3 protein: CASSSTGVNQPQHF

clone size: -
D gene: -
V gene: TRBV24-1
CDR3 protein: CATSDLTTGGQETQYF

clone size: -
D gene: -
V gene: TRBV29-1
CDR3 protein: CSCLVDTEAFF

clone size: many
D gene: -
V gene: TRBV6-2/TRBV6-3
CDR3 protein: CASMVHPSEQYF

clone size: -
D gene: -
V gene: TRBV2
CDR3 protein: CASSDVFIHKQYF

clone size: -
D gene: -
V gene: TRBV29-1
CDR3 protein: CSVGWGAGAYGYTF

clone size: -
D gene: -
V gene: TRBV7-2
CDR3 protein: CASSLARSLFSGNTIYF

clone size: -
D gene: -
V gene: TRBV10-3
CDR3 protein: CANSLGGDNYEQYF

clone size: -
D gene: TRBD1
V gene: TRBV6-1
CDR3 protein: CATGTATDTQYF

clone size: many
D gene: TRBD2
V gene: TRBV20-1
CDR3 protein: CSAPWAGGIQETQYF

clone size: -
D gene: -
V gene: TRBV29-1
CDR3 protein: CSSQLYSSYEQYF

clone size: many
D gene: -
V gene: TRBV5-6
CDR3 protein: CASSLLGQLNTEAFF

clone size: many
D gene: -
V gene: TRBV6-1
CDR3 protein: CASRQYDVGGAYEQYF

clone size: many
D gene: -
V gene: TRBV25-1
CDR3 protein: CASSDGQQNEKLFF

clone size: many
D gene: -
V gene: TRBV9
CDR3 protein: CASSVEGFYTDTQYF

clone size: few
D gene: TRBD1
V gene: TRBV12-5
CDR3 protein: CASGYQQGAANTGELFF

clone size: many
D gene: TRBD2
V gene: TRBV6-1
CDR3 protein: CASSEVTGGRNEQFF

clone size: many
D gene: -
V gene: TRBV12-3/TRBV12-4
CDR3 protein: CASSPSVPSTDTQYF

clone size: -
D gene: -
V gene: TRBV28
CDR3 protein: CASSRRGPSPSTDTQYF

clone size: -
D gene: -
V gene: TRBV10-3
CDR3 protein: CAISESGGTSYNEQFF

clone size: -
D gene: -
V gene: TRBV15
CDR3 protein: CATSRDLRQASRYEQYF

clone size: -
D gene: TRBD1
V gene: TRBV29-1
CDR3 protein: CSVWTGEVNQPQHF

clone size: -
D gene: -
V gene: TRBV2
CDR3 protein: CASGREGMETQYF